The 19 T cell receptor beta chains below come from one sample, sequenced in a study of blood T cells in healthy people across ages. Through a sample-barcoded 5' primer and a J-beta primer mix, a second PCR was run for roughly 7 to 12 cycles. MiXCR, applied by TCRdb to the 5' RACE reads, yields one record per CDR3 protein. In the table there are fewer than 2 million distinct CDR3 sequences, 39% of which are singletons. Material for sequencing was blood. The receptors were sampled from a human donor in good health.

V usage is TRBV15 and J usage is TRBJ1-2; a weak D match, TRBD1 (5 bases). The CDR3 loop spans 17 amino acids. CDR1 is LNHNV, CDR2 YYDKDF, per germline (reference sequence). The germline V and J ends were trimmed by 0 bases and 2 bases, with 16 bases remaining between them. CDR3 DNA sequence: TGTGCCACCAGCAGAGAAATATCGACAGCGGCGAACTATGGCTACACCTTC. Its protein product is CATSREISTAANYGYTF.

This clonotype has a single count. The rearrangement links TRBV7-2 to TRBJ2-3, with 8 bases that match TRBD2. V was clipped by 0 bases and J by 1 base; unmatched bases: 3. This CDR3 is 16 amino acids long. The germline V gene encodes CDR1 SGHTA and CDR2 FQGNSA. CDR3 in DNA: TGTGCCAGCAGCTTAGCGAAACTAGCGGGCACAGATACGCAGTATTTT. It codes for CASSLAKLAGTDTQYF.

Worth noting for this clonotype: One end of the junction fails to match germline, which may point to a read error. The chain recombines TRBV15 with TRBJ2-1; D is unresolved. The germline CDR1 and CDR2 sequences are LNHNV and YYDKDF (reference sequence). The CDR3 contains 15 residues. CDR3 protein: CATSRGVYSYDEQFF. The CDR3 DNA is TGTGCCACCAGCAGAGGGGTCTATTCCTACGATGAGCAGTTCTTC.

This chain links TRBV20-1 with TRBJ2-2; D is undetermined. Trimming took 2 bases from V and 2 from J, leaving 12 bases between them. The germline V gene has CDR1 DFQATT and CDR2 SNEGSKA (reference sequence). The length of the CDR3 is 15 residues. The CDR3, as DNA: TGCAGTGCTAGACGGGCAACTCAAAACACCGGGGAGCTGTTTTTT. Amino acid sequence: CSARRATQNTGELFF.

The CDR3 DNA sequence: TGCAGTGCTCAACAGGGCGGTGACTATGGCTACACCTTC. This encodes CSAQQGGDYGYTF. The chain couples TRBV20-1 to TRBJ1-2; weak D call: TRBD1 (6 bases). CDR1 is DFQATT, CDR2 SNEGSKA, per germline (reference sequence). The germline V and J ends were trimmed by 5 bases and 3 bases, with 13 bases remaining between them. The CDR3 consists of 13 residues.

Only a few counts were recorded for this clonotype. This rearrangement joins TRBV24-1 to TRBJ1-2; a possible D gene is TRBD1 (6 bases). Trimming pared 2 bases from V and 6 bases from J, leaving 9 bases between. The CDR3 spans 13 residues. Germline CDR1 and CDR2: KGHDR and SFDVKD. The CDR3 DNA follows: TGTGCCACCAGTGATTACAGGGTAGATGGCTACACCTTC. Its protein product is CATSDYRVDGYTF.

The gene calls are TRBV20-1 and TRBJ2-1; 7 bases agree with TRBD2. The CDR3 is 16 amino acids. With V trimmed by 1 base and J by 8 bases, 14 bases remained unmatched. Germline-derived CDR1 and CDR2 are DFQATT and SNEGSKA (reference sequence). This CDR3 reads CSARVPTGLAGDEQFF. The CDR3 coding sequence is TGCAGTGCTAGAGTACCGACCGGACTGGCGGGGGATGAGCAGTTCTTC.

This clonotype has just a few counts. The chain uses TRBV24-1 and TRBJ2-1; D is possibly TRBD1 (7 bases). TRBJ2-7 matches the DNA end more closely, so the J call is doubtful. There are 16 residues in the CDR3. Per germline, CDR1 KGHDR and CDR2 SFDVKD. The CDR3 is CATSDATGRSYNEQYF. The CDR3 coding sequence is TGTGCCACCAGTGATGCGACAGGGAGGTCCTACAATGAGCAGTACTTC.

This chain connects TRBV20-1 to TRBJ1-2; no firm D call. This CDR3 region has 13 residues. The germline gives CDR1 DFQATT, CDR2 SNEGSKA (reference sequence). V lost 0 bases and J lost 4, with 9 bases in between. Written as DNA, the CDR3 is TGCAGTGCTAGAGATCGAAACAGCTATGGCTACACCTTC. Translating gives CSARDRNSYGYTF.

This clonotype showed up just a few times. V is TRBV6-1 and J is TRBJ2-1; 7 nucleotides agree with TRBD1. V was clipped by 2 bases and J by 3 bases; unmatched bases: 4. Germline-derived CDR1 and CDR2 are MNHNS and SASEGT. The CDR3 loop spans 15 amino acids. The CDR3 spells CASSEIGGLYNEQFF. The CDR3 DNA follows: TGTGCCAGCAGTGAAATAGGGGGCCTCTACAATGAGCAGTTCTTC.

The V call is TRBV20-1, the J call TRBJ2-1, with TRBD2 identical over 11 bases. In germline, CDR1 is DFQATT, CDR2 SNEGSKA (reference sequence). The CDR3 is 12 amino acids. In DNA, the CDR3 is TGCAGCGGGACTAGCGGCTTCACGGAGCAGTTCTTC. This codes for CSGTSGFTEQFF.

This sequence joins TRBV12-3 or TRBV12-4 and TRBJ1-5; perhaps TRBD1 as D (5 bases). V was shortened by 10 bases and J by 4 bases, with 11 bases between the two germline ends. The CDR3 loop spans 12 amino acids. The CDR3: CATGTSNQPQHF. The CDR3 region has the DNA TGTGCCACCGGGACGTCGAATCAGCCCCAGCATTTT.

The chain combines TRBV21-1 with TRBJ2-5; the table names TRBD1, a call not compared with the DNA. TRBV21-1 constitutes a pseudogene. This CDR3 spans 14 amino acids. This chain's CDR3 is CASLDPDRAETQYF. In DNA form, the CDR3 reads TGTGCCAGCCTAGACCCAGACAGGGCGGAGACCCAGTACTTC.

This clonotype was found a few times. The rearrangement links TRBV20-1 to TRBJ1-5, with 9 bases fitting TRBD1. Germline CDR1 and CDR2: DFQATT and SNEGSKA (reference sequence). This CDR3 is built from 12 residues. Here the CDR3 reads CSAQGAWQPQHF. Written as DNA, the CDR3 is TGCTCCGCACAGGGGGCTTGGCAGCCCCAGCATTTT.

The rearrangement joins TRBV2 to TRBJ1-5; 7 bases fit TRBD1. Germline CDR1 SNHLY, CDR2 FYNNEI. This CDR3 is 14 amino acids long. V shed 6 bases and J 5 bases; nucleotides not matched to a gene: 7. The CDR3 sequence is CASRRRGLDQPQHF. CDR3 nucleotide sequence: TGTGCCAGCAGGAGAAGGGGGCTAGATCAGCCCCAGCATTTT.

The rearrangement joins TRBV6-5 to TRBJ2-1, with 10 bases aligning to TRBD2. With the DNA end fitting TRBJ2-7 better, the J assignment may be wrong. Germline values: CDR1 MNHEY, CDR2 SVGAGI. CDR3 length equals 17 residues. CDR3 sequence reads: CASSYSSGLADYNEQYF. CDR3 in DNA: TGTGCCAGCAGTTACTCCTCCGGACTAGCGGACTACAATGAGCAGTACTTC.

This clonotype has only a few counts. This chain joins TRBV4-1 and TRBJ2-1; D perhaps matches TRBD2 (5 bases). Germline V gives CDR1 MGHRA, CDR2 YSYEKL. The V end lost 4 bases, the J end lost 8 bases, and 21 bases lay between the germline ends. The CDR3 totals 16 residues. The CDR3 here is CASSLRTAPMEDEQFF. The CDR3 bases are TGCGCCAGCAGCCTACGGACTGCGCCGATGGAGGATGAGCAGTTCTTC.

The sample holds a few counts of this clonotype. V is TRBV6-1 and J is TRBJ1-2; the match to TRBD1 covers 10 bases. CDR3 length: 17 amino acids. Germline-derived CDR1 and CDR2 are MNHNS and SASEGT. V lost 6 bases, J lost 2 bases, and 12 bases stayed unmatched. CDR3 amino acids: CASRRPTRGQGNYGYTF. The CDR3 coding sequence is TGTGCCAGCAGACGACCAACCCGGGGACAGGGGAACTATGGCTACACCTTC.

This chain uses TRBV7-2 with TRBJ2-1; the match to TRBD1 covers 7 bases. The germline V gene has CDR1 SGHTA and CDR2 FQGNSA. The CDR3 is made up of 14 amino acids. Trimming cost V 5 bases and J 9 bases; bases outside gene matches: 10. In nucleotides, the CDR3 is TGTGCCAGCAGCAGAAGGACAGGTAACCGTGAGCAGTTCTTC. It encodes CASSRRTGNREQFF.